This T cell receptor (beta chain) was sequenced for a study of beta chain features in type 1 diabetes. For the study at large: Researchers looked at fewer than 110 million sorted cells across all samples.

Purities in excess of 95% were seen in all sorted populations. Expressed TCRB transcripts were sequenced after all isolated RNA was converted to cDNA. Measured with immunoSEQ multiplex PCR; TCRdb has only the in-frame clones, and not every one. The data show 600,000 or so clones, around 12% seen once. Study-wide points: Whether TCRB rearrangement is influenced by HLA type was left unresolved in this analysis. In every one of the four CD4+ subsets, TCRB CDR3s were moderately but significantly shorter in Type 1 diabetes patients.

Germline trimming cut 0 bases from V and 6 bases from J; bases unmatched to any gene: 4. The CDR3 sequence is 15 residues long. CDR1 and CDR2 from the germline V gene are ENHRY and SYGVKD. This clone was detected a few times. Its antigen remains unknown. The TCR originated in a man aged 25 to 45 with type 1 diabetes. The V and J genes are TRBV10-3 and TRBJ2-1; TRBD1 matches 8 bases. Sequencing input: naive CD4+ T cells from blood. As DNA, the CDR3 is TGTGCCATCAGTGAGTCGGACAGGGTGGTCAATGAGCAGTTCTTC. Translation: CAISESDRVVNEQFF.